The source of this T cell receptor (beta chain) is a study of blood T cell repertoires in COVID-19. Study summary: COVID-19 samples collected from the United States, Italy and Spain covered acute and convalescent phases. The analysed material was cDNA or gDNA that came from T cells, B-cell-depleted T cells, or PBMCs.

Authors' methods: Estimated nucleated cell counts came from reference gene primer amplification. This table comes from immunoSEQ multiplex PCR, and its TCRdb copy is limited to in-frame clones, with some not included. The V and J calls and clone size were taken over from that table, and D and trimming were inferred from the DNA. The sample lists 120,000 or so clones, roughly 90% occurring once. The CDR3 covers 14 residues. Looked up from germline, CDR1 is MNHEY and CDR2 is SMNVEV (reference sequence). Trimming removed 6 bases from V and 3 bases from J, with 11 bases in between. This TCR came from a woman older than 75 with acute or convalescent COVID-19. The sample consisted of peripheral blood. The chain joins TRBV27 to TRBJ1-4; maybe TRBD1 (6 bases). The CDR3: CASRSGGPNEKLFF. The CDR3, as DNA: TGTGCCAGCAGATCGGGGGGGCCTAATGAAAAACTGTTTTTT.